A single sample gave rise to the 21 T cell receptor beta chains below, sequenced in a study of cytomegalovirus exposure and HLA in healthy donors (dated by TCRdb to between 2016 and 2019). Receptor libraries were prepared by the immunoSEQ multiplex PCR assay. A mixture of 60 forward primers for TCR Vbeta segments and 13 reverse primers for TCR Jbeta segments was used in the multiplex PCR. Entries here come from immuneACCESS through TCRdb and include only in-frame sequences with V and J called. Some clones fail to appear in such tables; in the studies checked, an unresolved V gene covers under half of the shortfall, and the cause of the remainder is unknown. Recorded for this sample are roughly 140,000 clones; roughly 77% of them occurred a single time. The ten largest account for roughly 4% of the sample. Sequenced input: PBMCs. These receptor sequences come from a human donor in good health.

The chain is built from TRBV27 and TRBJ2-2, with 11 bases that match TRBD2. The V gene end was trimmed by 6 bases and the J gene end by 6 bases; junction bases not matched to a gene: 6. Germline-derived CDR1 and CDR2 are MNHEY and SMNVEV (reference sequence). The CDR3 is 15 residues long. This chain's CDR3 is CASRPGTSGPGELFF. CDR3 in DNA: TGTGCCAGCAGACCCGGGACTAGCGGTCCCGGGGAGCTGTTTTTT.

The CDR3: CASSIEASVRDGYTF. The CDR3 DNA sequence: TGTGCCAGTAGTATAGAAGCCTCAGTCCGGGATGGCTACACCTTC. The genes are TRBV19 and TRBJ1-2; D call uncertain. CDR1 is LNHDA and CDR2 is SQIVND in the germline V gene (reference sequence). Trimming took off 0 bases at V and 6 bases at J, with 14 bases between the two ends. CDR3 size: 15 residues.

This clone was detected only a few times. This rearrangement joins TRBV7-6 to TRBJ2-3, with D perhaps TRBD2 (6 bases). The CDR3 has 19 residues. V lost 1 base and J 4 bases, leaving 24 bases between the germline ends. CDR1 SGHVS and CDR2 FNYEAQ come from the germline V gene. Here the CDR3 DNA reads TGTGCCAGCAGCTTAGGGGACCCTATGACTAGGTGGGTTGCAGATACGCAGTATTTT. Amino acid sequence: CASSLGDPMTRWVADTQYF.

This clone was counted a single time. DNA for the CDR3: TGCAGTGCTACAGGGGGCAATGGCTACACCTTC. This encodes CSATGGNGYTF. The chain is built from TRBV20-1 and TRBJ1-2; 8 bases are shared with TRBD1. The germline CDR1 and CDR2 sequences are DFQATT and SNEGSKA (reference sequence). The CDR3 length is 11 residues. The junction had 1 base not matched to a gene; V was cut back by 4 bases and J by 6 bases.

The chain couples TRBV11-2 to TRBJ1-1; D might be TRBD1 (5 bases). The CDR3 totals 13 residues. Trimming cost V 8 bases and J 6 bases, with 16 bases left between them. CDR1 is SGHAT, CDR2 FQNNGV, per germline. CDR3 in DNA: TGTGCCAGCTCGTTAGCAGGGAAGGCTGAAGCTTTCTTT. Translating it yields CASSLAGKAEAFF.

V and J are TRBV25-1 and TRBJ1-3; 7 bases map to TRBD1. The V and J ends lost 7 bases and 4 bases, in that order; junction bases with no gene match: 13. The CDR3 has 16 amino acids. Germline assignment: CDR1 MGHDK and CDR2 SYGVNS. The CDR3 sequence: CASTTGDLLLGNTIYF. CDR3 DNA sequence: TGTGCCAGCACAACAGGGGATCTACTTCTCGGAAACACCATATATTTT. Variable domain in full (rest from reference TRBV25-1 and TRBJ1-3): EADIYQTPRYLVIGTGKKITLECSQTMGHDKMYWYQQDPGMELHLIHYSYGVNSTEKGDLSSESTVSRIRTEHFPLTLESARPSHTSQYLCASTTGDLLLGNTIYFGEGSWLTVV.

V usage is TRBV19 and J usage is TRBJ2-3; 8 bases map to TRBD2. CDR3 length: 17 amino acids. The J segment lost 1 base and the V segment lost 1 base, leaving 7 bases of the junction unmatched. The germline CDR1 and CDR2 sequences are LNHDA and SQIVND (reference sequence). CDR3 DNA: TGTGCCAGTAGTATAGGTGGGACTAGTTCGGGCACAGATACGCAGTATTTT. Translating it yields CASSIGGTSSGTDTQYF.

This chain uses TRBV7-9 with TRBJ2-7; 8 nucleotides agree with TRBD1. Trimming at V came to 5 bases and at J to 5 bases, leaving 11 bases not matched to a gene. CDR1 and CDR2 (germline): SEHNR, FQNEAQ (reference sequence). This CDR3 region has 15 residues. The CDR3 protein is CASSLTGAQVNEQYF. The CDR3 DNA sequence: TGTGCCAGCAGCCTGACAGGGGCACAAGTAAACGAGCAGTACTTC.

The chain recombines TRBV28 with TRBJ1-2; the D is unclear. The V end was cut by 6 bases, the J end by 7 bases, with 24 bases between. From germline, CDR1 is MDHEN and CDR2 SYDVKM. The length of the CDR3 is 16 residues. The CDR3 DNA reads TGTGCCAGCAGCGCGATGACGATTTTGGGCTTCTTTGGCTACACCTTC. Translating gives CASSAMTILGFFGYTF.

Turning to this clone: Different DNA sequences within this sample yield the same CDR3. This chain uses TRBV7-3 with TRBJ1-2; D possibly corresponds to TRBD1 (6 bases). Germline V gene data show CDR1 as SGHTA and CDR2 as FQGTGA. The V gene lost 3 bases and the J gene lost 6 bases, with 11 bases spanning the gap. This CDR3 has 13 amino acids. CDR3 bases: TGTGCCAGCAGCTTTACTCAGGGGAATGGCTACACCTTC. This sequence encodes CASSFTQGNGYTF. The whole variable domain, filled in from reference TRBV7-3 and TRBJ1-2, reads GAGVSQTPSNKVTEKGKYVELRCDPISGHTALYWYRQSLGQGPEFLIYFQGTGAADDSGLPNDRFFAVRPEGSVSTLKIQRTERGDSAVYLCASSFTQGNGYTFGSGTRLTVV.

V is TRBV10-2 and J is TRBJ1-2; D unclear. This CDR3 is built from 13 residues. Germline V gene lookup returns CDR1 WSHSY and CDR2 SAAADI. The V end was cut by 5 bases, the J end by 8 bases, with 15 bases between. The chain's CDR3 is CASSRDYFGGYTF. For the CDR3, the DNA is TGCGCCAGCAGTCGGGATTATTTTGGGGGCTACACCTTC.

V is TRBV6-5 and J is TRBJ1-2; D may be TRBD1 (5 bases). CDR3 length: 13 amino acids. V gave up 6 bases and J gave up 0 bases, with 8 bases separating them. CDR1 is MNHEY, CDR2 SVGAGI, per germline. The CDR3 nucleotides read TGTGCCAGCAGGGGACTCACTAACTATGGCTACACCTTC. Translating it yields CASRGLTNYGYTF.

This clone was seen once. V and J are TRBV7-2 and TRBJ2-1, with D hard to call. Per germline, CDR1 SGHTA and CDR2 FQGNSA. Trimming removed 2 bases at V and 3 bases at J, with 14 bases between. The CDR3 has 16 residues. The CDR3 is CASSLYLGLNYNEQFF. CDR3 sequence (DNA): TGTGCCAGCAGCTTATATCTTGGCTTAAACTACAATGAGCAGTTCTTC. The whole variable domain, remainder taken from reference TRBV7-2 and TRBJ2-1, is GAGVSQSPSNKVTEKGKDVELRCDPISGHTALYWYRQSLGQGLEFLIYFQGNSAPDKSGLPSDRFSAERTGGSVSTLTIQRTQQEDSAVYLCASSLYLGLNYNEQFFGPGTRLTVL.

The chain joins TRBV4-2 to TRBJ2-5; TRBD2 agrees at 8 bases. Germline CDR1 LGHNA, CDR2 YNFKEQ. The CDR3 is 14 amino acids. Trimming at V came to 5 bases and at J to 6 bases, leaving 8 bases not matched to a gene. As DNA, the CDR3 is TGTGCCAGCAGCGAACCGGGGGGGCTTAAGACCCAGTACTTC. It encodes CASSEPGGLKTQYF.

The V and J genes are TRBV6-5 and TRBJ1-1; D gene ambiguous. CDR3 length: 14 amino acids. CDR1 and CDR2 from the germline V gene are MNHEY and SVGAGI. The V end was cut by 2 bases, the J end by 1 base, with 8 bases between. CDR3 coding DNA: TGTGCCAGCAGTTACCGCAGATCGAACACTGAAGCTTTCTTT. This gives the protein CASSYRRSNTEAFF.

The CDR3 DNA follows: TGTGCCTGGATGACTAGGGCCGAGTATGGCTACACCTTC. Amino acid sequence: CAWMTRAEYGYTF. This chain links TRBV30 with TRBJ1-2; unclear D gene. The V gene lost 4 bases and the J gene lost 5 bases, with 14 bases spanning the gap. CDR1 and CDR2 from the germline V gene are GTSNPN and SVGIG (reference sequence). The CDR3 contains 13 residues. Looking up the rest from reference TRBV30 and TRBJ1-2 gives the full variable domain: SQTIHQWPATLVQPVGSPLSLECTVEGTSNPNLYWYRQAAGRGLQLLFYSVGIGQISSEVPQNLSASRPQDRQFILSSKKLLLSDSGFYLCAWMTRAEYGYTFGSGTRLTVV.

V usage is TRBV7-2 and J usage is TRBJ2-4; maybe TRBD2 (6 bases). CDR3 length: 17 residues. Trimming took off 4 bases at V and 0 bases at J, with 16 bases between the two ends. Per germline, CDR1 SGHTA and CDR2 FQGNSA. The chain's CDR3 is CASSSPPGGLAKNIQYF. As DNA, the CDR3 is TGTGCCAGCAGCTCCCCCCCTGGGGGGTTAGCCAAAAACATTCAGTACTTC.

The chain recombines TRBV10-2 with TRBJ2-7; the match to TRBD1 covers 9 bases. Germline V gene lookup returns CDR1 WSHSY and CDR2 SAAADI. CDR3 length: 12 residues. V shed 8 bases and J 6 bases; nucleotides not matched to a gene: 5. The CDR3 DNA reads as TGCGCCAGCGGGACAGGGCAGCTCGAGCAGTACTTC. Amino acid sequence: CASGTGQLEQYF.

The chain recombines TRBV15 with TRBJ1-5, with D uncertain. Trimming cost V 3 bases and J 0 bases, with 12 bases left between them. The CDR3 covers 16 residues. CDR1 is LNHNV, CDR2 YYDKDF, per germline (reference sequence). This CDR3 is CATSRGRDYSNQPQHF. The DNA of the CDR3 is TGTGCCACCAGCAGGGGGAGGGATTATAGCAATCAGCCCCAGCATTTT.

This clone was found once. The chain couples TRBV27 to TRBJ2-1, with 8 bases lining up with TRBD1. J gave up 9 bases and V 4 bases, and 11 bases lay outside the gene matches. CDR1 is MNHEY and CDR2 is SMNVEV in the germline V gene (reference sequence). CDR3 length: 15 residues. The CDR3 sequence: CASSSGTGRAREQFF. CDR3 nucleotides: TGTGCCAGCAGTTCGGGGACAGGTAGGGCGCGTGAGCAGTTCTTC.

This clone appeared a few times. V is TRBV7-6 and J is TRBJ1-1; D gene unclear. Trimming cost V 2 bases and J 2 bases, with 9 bases left between them. The CDR3 is 14 amino acids. Germline loops: CDR1 SGHVS, CDR2 FNYEAQ. CDR3: CASSLYEGNTEAFF. In DNA, the CDR3 is TGTGCCAGCAGCTTATATGAGGGAAACACTGAAGCTTTCTTT.